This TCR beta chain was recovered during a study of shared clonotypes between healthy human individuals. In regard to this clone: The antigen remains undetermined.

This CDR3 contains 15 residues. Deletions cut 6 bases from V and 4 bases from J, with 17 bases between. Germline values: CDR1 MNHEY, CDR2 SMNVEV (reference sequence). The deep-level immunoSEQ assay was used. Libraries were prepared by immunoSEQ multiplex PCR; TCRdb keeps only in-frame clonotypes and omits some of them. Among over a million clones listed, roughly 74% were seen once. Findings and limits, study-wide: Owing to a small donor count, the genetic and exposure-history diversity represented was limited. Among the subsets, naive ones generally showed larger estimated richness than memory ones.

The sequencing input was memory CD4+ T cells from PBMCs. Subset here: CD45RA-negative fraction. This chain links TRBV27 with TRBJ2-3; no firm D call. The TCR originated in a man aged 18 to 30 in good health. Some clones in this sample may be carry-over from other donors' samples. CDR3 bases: TGTGCCAGCAGCTCACAGCTAGATCGGGCAGATACGCAGTATTTT. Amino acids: CASSSQLDRADTQYF.